This T cell receptor (beta chain) is from a study of shared T cell receptors in the human thymus. Germline V gives CDR1 SGHTA, CDR2 FQGTGA. This CDR3 has 13 residues. On this clone itself: The junction does not match germline at one end; this may be a read error.

Sequencing used immunoSEQ multiplex PCR; TCRdb keeps in-frame clones, though not all of them. The profile shows 700,000 to 750,000 clones, roughly 88% of them singletons. The same sample was also used in a study of human thymus T cells.

This sequence was found in a girl under three years old with a congenital heart defect. The chain couples TRBV7-3 to TRBJ2-7; no clear D gene. Material: thymocytes. The CDR3 nucleotides are TGTGCCAGCAGCATAACGAACAGTTACGAGCAGTACTTC. It translates to CASSITNSYEQYF. The complete variable domain, with remaining parts taken from reference TRBV7-3 and TRBJ2-7, reads GAGVSQTPSNKVTEKGKYVELRCDPISGHTALYWYRQSLGQGPEFLIYFQGTGAADDSGLPNDRFFAVRPEGSVSTLKIQRTERGDSAVYLCASSITNSYEQYFGPGTRLTVT.